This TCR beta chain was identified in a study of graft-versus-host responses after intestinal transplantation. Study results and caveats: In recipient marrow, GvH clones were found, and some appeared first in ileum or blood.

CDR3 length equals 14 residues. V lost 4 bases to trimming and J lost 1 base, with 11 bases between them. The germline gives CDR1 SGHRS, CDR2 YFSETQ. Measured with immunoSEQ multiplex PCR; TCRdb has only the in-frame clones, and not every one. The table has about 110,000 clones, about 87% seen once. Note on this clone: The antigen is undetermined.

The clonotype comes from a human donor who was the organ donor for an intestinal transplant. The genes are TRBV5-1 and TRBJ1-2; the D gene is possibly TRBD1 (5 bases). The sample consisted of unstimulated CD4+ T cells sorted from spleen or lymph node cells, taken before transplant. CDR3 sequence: CASSQGAYNYGYTF. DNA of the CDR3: TGCGCCAGCAGCCAAGGGGCTTATAACTATGGCTACACCTTC. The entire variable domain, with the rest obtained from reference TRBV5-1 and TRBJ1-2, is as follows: KAGVTQTPRYLIKTRGQQVTLSCSPISGHRSVSWYQQTPGQGLQFLFEYFSETQRNKGNFPGRFSGRQFSNSRSEMNVSTLELGDSALYLCASSQGAYNYGYTFGSGTRLTVV.